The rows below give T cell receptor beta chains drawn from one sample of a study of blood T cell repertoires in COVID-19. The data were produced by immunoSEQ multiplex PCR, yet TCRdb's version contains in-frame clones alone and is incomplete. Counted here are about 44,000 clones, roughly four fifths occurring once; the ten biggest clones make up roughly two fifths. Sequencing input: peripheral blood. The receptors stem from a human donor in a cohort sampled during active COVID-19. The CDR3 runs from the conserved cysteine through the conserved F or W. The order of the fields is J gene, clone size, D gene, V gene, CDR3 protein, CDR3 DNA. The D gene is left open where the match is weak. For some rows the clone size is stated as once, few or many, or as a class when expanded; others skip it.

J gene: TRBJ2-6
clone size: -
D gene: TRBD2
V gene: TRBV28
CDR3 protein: CASSGRGGAGANVLTF
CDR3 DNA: TGTGCCAGCAGCGGTCGGGGGGGCGCTGGGGCCAACGTCCTGACTTTC

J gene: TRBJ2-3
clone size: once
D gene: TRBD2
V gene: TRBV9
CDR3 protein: CASSGTGTSIGAASTDTQYF
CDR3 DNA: TGTGCCAGCAGCGGGACCGGGACTAGCATAGGGGCAGCTAGCACAGATACGCAGTATTTT

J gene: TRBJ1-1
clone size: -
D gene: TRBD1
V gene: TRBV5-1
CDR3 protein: CASSLFSQGVNTEAFF
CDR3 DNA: TGCGCCAGCAGCTTGTTTTCTCAGGGGGTGAACACTGAAGCTTTCTTT

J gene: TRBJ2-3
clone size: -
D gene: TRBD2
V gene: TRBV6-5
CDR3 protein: CASFSGGVAGDTQYF
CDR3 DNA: TGTGCCAGCTTTAGCGGGGGGGTGGCAGGAGATACGCAGTATTTT

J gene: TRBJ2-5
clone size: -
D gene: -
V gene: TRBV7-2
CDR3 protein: CASSLLGGALIETQYF
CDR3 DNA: TGTGCCAGCAGCTTATTGGGGGGGGCCTTGATAGAGACCCAGTACTTC

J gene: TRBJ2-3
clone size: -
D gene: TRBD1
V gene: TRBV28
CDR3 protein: CASSFAGGATDTQYF
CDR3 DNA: TGTGCCAGCAGTTTTGCAGGGGGCGCCACAGATACGCAGTATTTT

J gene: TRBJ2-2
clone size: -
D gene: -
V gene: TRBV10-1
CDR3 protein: CASSRQQYTGELFF
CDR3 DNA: TGCGCCAGCAGCAGACAGCAATACACCGGGGAGCTGTTTTTT

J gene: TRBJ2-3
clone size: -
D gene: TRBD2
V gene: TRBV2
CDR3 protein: CASRRLAGGSIDTQYF
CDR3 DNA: TGTGCCAGCAGGAGACTAGCGGGGGGGTCAATAGATACGCAGTATTTT

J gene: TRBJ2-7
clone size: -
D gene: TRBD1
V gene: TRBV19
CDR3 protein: CASSSRDRGNYEQYF
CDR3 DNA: TGTGCCAGTAGTTCCCGGGACAGGGGAAACTACGAGCAGTACTTC

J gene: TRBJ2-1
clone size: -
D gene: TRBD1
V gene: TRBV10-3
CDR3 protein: CAIQGGAYNEQFF
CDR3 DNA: TGTGCCATCCAAGGGGGCGCCTACAATGAGCAGTTCTTC

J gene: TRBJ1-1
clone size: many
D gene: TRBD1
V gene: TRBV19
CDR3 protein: CASSIRQGNEAFF
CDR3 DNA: TGTGCCAGTAGTATCCGACAGGGTAATGAAGCTTTCTTT

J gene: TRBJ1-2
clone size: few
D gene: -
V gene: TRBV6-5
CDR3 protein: CASSPGDYGYTF
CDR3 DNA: TGTGCCAGCAGCCCAGGGGACTATGGCTACACCTTC

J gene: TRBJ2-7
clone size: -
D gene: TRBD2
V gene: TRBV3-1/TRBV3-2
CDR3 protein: CASSPPVGSGAYEQYF
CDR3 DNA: TGTGCCAGCAGCCCGCCCGTGGGTAGCGGGGCCTACGAGCAGTACTTC

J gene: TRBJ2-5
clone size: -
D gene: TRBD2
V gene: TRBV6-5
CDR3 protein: CAGSGGMGETQYF
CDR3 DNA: TGTGCCGGAAGCGGGGGGATGGGAGAGACCCAGTACTTC

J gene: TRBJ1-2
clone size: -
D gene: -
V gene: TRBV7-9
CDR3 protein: CASSLGGANYGYTF
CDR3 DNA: TGTGCCAGCAGCTTAGGGGGCGCTAACTATGGCTACACCTTC

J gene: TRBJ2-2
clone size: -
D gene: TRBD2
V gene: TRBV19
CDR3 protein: CASTPGLPYTGELFF
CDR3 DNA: TGTGCCAGTACTCCGGGACTACCGTACACCGGGGAGCTGTTTTTT

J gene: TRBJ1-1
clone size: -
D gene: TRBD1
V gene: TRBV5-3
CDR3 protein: CARSLDRGGQGAEDTEAFF
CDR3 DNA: TGTGCCAGAAGCCTGGATCGGGGTGGACAGGGGGCTGAGGACACTGAAGCTTTCTTT

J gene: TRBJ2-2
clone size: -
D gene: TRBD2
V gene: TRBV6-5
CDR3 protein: CASSSRGGANGELFF
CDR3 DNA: TGTGCCAGCAGTTCTCGCGGGGGGGCTAACGGGGAGCTGTTTTTT

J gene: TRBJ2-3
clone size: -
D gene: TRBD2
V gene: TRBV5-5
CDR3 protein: CASSLILAGGSSTDTQYF
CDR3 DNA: TGTGCCAGCAGCTTGATACTAGCGGGGGGCTCTAGCACAGATACGCAGTATTTT

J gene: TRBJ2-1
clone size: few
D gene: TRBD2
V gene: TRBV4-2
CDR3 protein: CASSQEGSGEYNEQFF
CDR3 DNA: TGTGCCAGCAGCCAAGAAGGCAGCGGGGAATACAATGAGCAGTTCTTC

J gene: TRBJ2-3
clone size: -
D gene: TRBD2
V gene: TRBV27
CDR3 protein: CASSQLAGGPRDTQYF
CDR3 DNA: TGTGCCAGCAGCCAACTAGCGGGGGGGCCGAGAGATACGCAGTATTTT

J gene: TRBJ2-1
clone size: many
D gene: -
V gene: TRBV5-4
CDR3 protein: CASSVGQGRGNEQFF
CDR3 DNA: TGTGCCAGCAGCGTGGGGCAGGGGAGAGGCAATGAGCAGTTCTTC